These 17 T cell receptor beta chains came from one sample sequenced in a study of T-cell memory formation after mild COVID-19. TCRdb re-called the 5' RACE reads with MiXCR, one entry per CDR3 protein. The sample contains 450,000 to 700,000 distinct CDR3 sequences, approximately 19% of which appear only once. Sequenced material: PBMCs or a T cell subset sorted from them (not recorded which). The receptors derive from an adult woman who had mild COVID-19 (a few samples of this study predate the infection). Cell type and time point are not known.

The table lists this clonotype with a few counts. V usage is TRBV6-5 and J usage is TRBJ2-3; 7 positions match TRBD2. Germline V gene data show CDR1 as MNHEY and CDR2 as SVGAGI. V lost 0 bases and J lost 5; bases outside the gene matches: 5. The CDR3 has 15 residues. The CDR3 spells CASSYSREGRDTQYF. CDR3 bases: TGTGCCAGCAGTTACTCGAGGGAGGGCCGAGATACGCAGTATTTT.

This clonotype was observed a single time. The CDR3 bases are TGTGCCAGCAGTTTTCCCGTTGCAGGGGGCGCGTCGGGACTAGCGGGACCCCCGGGGAATGAGCAGTTCTTC. Translation: CASSFPVAGGASGLAGPPGNEQFF. The chain uses TRBV12-3 or TRBV12-4 and TRBJ2-1; TRBD2 aligns across 13 bases. With V trimmed by 3 bases and J by 7 bases, 30 bases remained unmatched. CDR3 length: 24 residues.

The V gene is TRBV29-1, the J gene TRBJ2-2; D is unclear. Germline V gene lookup returns CDR1 SQVTM and CDR2 ANQGSEA. V was shortened by 7 bases and J by 3 bases, with 15 bases between the two germline ends. The CDR3 sequence is 14 residues long. In nucleotides, the CDR3 is TGCAGCGGATTAGCCCAGTTTGACACCGGGGAGCTGTTTTTT. Its translation: CSGLAQFDTGELFF.

This clonotype was recorded a few times. This chain links TRBV12-3 or TRBV12-4 with TRBJ2-5; 9 nucleotides align to TRBD2. The CDR3 contains 16 residues. V lost 3 bases and J lost 4; bases outside the gene matches: 9. The CDR3 nucleotides are TGTGCCAGCAGTTTCTATGCTAGCGGGGACCGAGAGACCCAGTACTTC. It translates to CASSFYASGDRETQYF.

The chain joins TRBV7-9 to TRBJ1-4, with 7 nucleotides matching TRBD1. This CDR3 comprises 15 residues. With V trimmed by 5 bases and J by 5 bases, 8 bases remained unmatched. CDR1 is SEHNR and CDR2 is FQNEAQ in the germline V gene (reference sequence). CDR3 region: CASSLQGRGNEKLFF. CDR3 nucleotide sequence: TGTGCCAGCAGCCTACAGGGGAGGGGGAATGAAAAACTGTTTTTT.

The chain links TRBV4-1 to TRBJ1-4; D remains ambiguous. Trimming removed 1 base at V and 0 bases at J, with 12 bases between. CDR1 MGHRA and CDR2 YSYEKL come from the germline V gene. The CDR3 totals 17 residues. CDR3 protein: CASSQVMTIATNEKLFF. The CDR3 DNA sequence: TGCGCCAGCAGCCAAGTTATGACAATTGCAACTAATGAAAAACTGTTTTTT.

The V and J genes are TRBV7-9 and TRBJ2-3; 8 bases line up with TRBD2. The CDR3 contains 16 residues. Germline CDR1 and CDR2: SEHNR and FQNEAQ (reference sequence). V shed 5 bases, J shed 6 bases, and the junction held 13 bases outside the gene matches. CDR3 coding DNA: TGTGCCAGCAGCACATCCGGGACTAGTAGGACTGATACGCAGTATTTT. Encoded protein: CASSTSGTSRTDTQYF. Using reference TRBV7-9 and TRBJ2-3 for the parts outside the CDR3, the full variable domain is DTGVSQNPRHKITKRGQNVTFRCDPISEHNRLYWYRQTLGQGPEFLTYFQNEAQLEKSRLLSDRFSAERPKGSFSTLEIQRTEQGDSAMYLCASSTSGTSRTDTQYFGPGTRLTVL.

The gene calls are TRBV20-1 and TRBJ2-5; 10 bases map to TRBD1. Germline values: CDR1 DFQATT, CDR2 SNEGSKA (reference sequence). Unmatched junction bases numbered 17, after V lost 3 bases and J lost 7 bases. This CDR3 comprises 17 residues. The CDR3 sequence: CSARRTLGTGDYGTQYF. As DNA, the CDR3 is TGCAGTGCTAGGCGTACCCTCGGGACAGGGGATTATGGGACCCAGTACTTC.

This chain's CDR3 is CASSQPSGWSTDTQYF. DNA for the CDR3: TGCGCCAGCAGCCAGCCTAGTGGGTGGAGCACAGATACGCAGTATTTT. The J gene is TRBJ2-3, the V gene TRBV4-1; no definite D call. The CDR3 spans 16 residues. Trimming removed 3 bases from V and 0 bases from J, with 13 bases in between. CDR1 is MGHRA and CDR2 is YSYEKL in the germline V gene.

This chain links TRBV18 with TRBJ2-7; D may be TRBD2 (6 bases). Germline V CDR1 and CDR2: KGHSH, LQKENI. The length of the CDR3 is 16 residues. Trimming removed 3 bases from V and 6 bases from J, with 21 bases in between. The CDR3 sequence: CASSPGDSTEPLEQYF. CDR3 in DNA: TGTGCCAGCTCACCTGGGGACTCCACAGAGCCCCTCGAGCAGTACTTC.

The gene calls are TRBV7-9 and TRBJ1-5; no firm D call. CDR3 length: 13 residues. V lost 5 bases and J lost 5, with 10 bases in between. CDR1 SEHNR and CDR2 FQNEAQ come from the germline V gene (reference sequence). Written as DNA, the CDR3 is TGTGCCAGCAGCGTGGAGGGCCATCAGCCCCAGCATTTT. Translation: CASSVEGHQPQHF.

This clonotype was detected ten times or more. This chain links TRBV11-2 with TRBJ2-3; TRBD1 matches 11 bases. The germline CDR1 and CDR2 sequences are SGHAT and FQNNGV. The CDR3 contains 16 residues. J was trimmed by 3 bases and V by 3 bases; bases with no gene match: 5. CDR3 DNA sequence: TGTGCCAGCAGCTTTCACGGACAGGGGGCTACAGATACGCAGTATTTT. This translates into CASSFHGQGATDTQYF. Complete variable domain (other parts from reference TRBV11-2 and TRBJ2-3): EAGVAQSPRYKIIEKRQSVAFWCNPISGHATLYWYQQILGQGPKLLIQFQNNGVVDDSQLPKDRFSAERLKGVDSTLKIQPAKLEDSAVYLCASSFHGQGATDTQYFGPGTRLTVL.

In its sample, this clonotype was seen a few times. This chain uses TRBV7-9 with TRBJ2-1, with D possibly being TRBD1 (6 bases). Looked up from germline, CDR1 is SEHNR and CDR2 is FQNEAQ (reference sequence). The CDR3 sequence is 13 residues long. V lost 5 bases to trimming and J lost 8 bases, with 13 bases between them. CDR3 residues: CASSPPGADEQFF. The CDR3 DNA is TGTGCCAGCAGCCCACCAGGGGCGGATGAGCAGTTCTTC.

The rearrangement joins TRBV4-3 to TRBJ2-7; 8 bases align to TRBD2. Germline loops: CDR1 LGHNA, CDR2 YSLEER. The CDR3 has 15 residues. V was pared by 0 bases and J by 3 bases, with 4 bases of the junction left unmatched. The CDR3 DNA reads as TGCGCCAGCAGCCAAGATCGGGGGGGGATCTACGAGCAGTACTTC. Translating gives CASSQDRGGIYEQYF.

The J gene is TRBJ1-1, the V gene TRBV7-7; no clear D. V lost 5 bases and J lost 1, with 11 bases in between. The CDR3 has 14 amino acids. CDR1 and CDR2 (germline): SSHAT, FNYEAQ (reference sequence). DNA of the CDR3: TGTGCCAGCAGCCCCTTAGGTAAGAACACTGAAGCTTTCTTT. Encoded protein: CASSPLGKNTEAFF.

J is TRBJ2-5 and V is TRBV7-6; D is undetermined. There are 15 residues in the CDR3. Trimming left V 4 bases short and J 4 bases short, with 16 bases between. CDR1 SGHVS and CDR2 FNYEAQ come from the germline V gene. CDR3 protein: CASSSVDGRGETQYF. The DNA of the CDR3 is TGTGCCAGCAGCTCCGTGGACGGACGAGGAGAGACCCAGTACTTC.

The gene calls are TRBV19 and TRBJ2-1; D might be TRBD1 or TRBD2, each matching 5 bases. Per the germline V gene, CDR1 is LNHDA and CDR2 is SQIVND (reference sequence). V was pared by 5 bases and J by 15 bases, with 20 bases between. This CDR3 is 13 amino acids long. The DNA of the CDR3 is TGTGCCAGTAGTGCATCCGGGACCGAGACCAGGTTCTTC. Amino acid sequence: CASSASGTETRFF.